The 20 T cell receptor beta chains below come from one sample, sequenced in a study of CD8 T cells in Susac syndrome. RNA was extracted with the RNeasy kit, and a quantity of roughly 0.5 to 1 ug was reverse transcribed using random hexamers. MiXCR, run by TCRdb on the immunoSEQ multiplex PCR reads, gives a single entry per CDR3 protein. The sample has about 280,000 distinct CDR3 sequences; around 83% are singletons. Sequenced sample: CD8+ T cells from PBMCs. Receptors were obtained from a human donor with multiple sclerosis.

The gene calls are TRBV28 and TRBJ2-7; 8 nucleotides agree with TRBD1. J gave up 0 bases and V 5 bases, and 12 bases lay outside the gene matches. Looked up from germline, CDR1 is MDHEN and CDR2 is SYDVKM. This CDR3 comprises 17 residues. The CDR3 is CASSPTTGGPLSYEQYF. The CDR3 bases are TGTGCCAGCAGTCCGACCACAGGGGGTCCCCTCTCCTACGAGCAGTACTTC.

J is TRBJ2-1 and V is TRBV24-1; 7 nucleotides match TRBD1. Germline V gene data show CDR1 as KGHDR and CDR2 as SFDVKD. This CDR3 has 12 amino acids. The V segment lost 6 bases and the J segment 6 bases; nucleotides outside the gene matches: 1. The CDR3 nucleotides are TGTGCCACCAGTCGGACAGGCAATGAGCAGTTCTTC. This translates into CATSRTGNEQFF.

This rearrangement joins TRBV30 to TRBJ1-2, with D hard to call. Germline CDR1 is GTSNPN and CDR2 is SVGIG (reference sequence). V was cut by 4 bases and J by 4 bases, with 16 bases left in between. The CDR3 loop spans 14 amino acids. For the CDR3, the DNA is TGTGCCTGGACTTCAGTTGGAGGGTTCTATGGCTACACCTTC. It codes for CAWTSVGGFYGYTF.

The V and J genes are TRBV9 and TRBJ1-2; D may be TRBD1 (6 bases). The CDR3 is 15 amino acids. V was trimmed by 3 bases and J by 5 bases, leaving 17 bases between them. From germline, CDR1 is SGDLS and CDR2 YYNGEE. The CDR3 loop is CASSATTGLRYGYTF. The CDR3 nucleotides read TGTGCCAGCAGCGCGACAACAGGGTTGAGATATGGCTACACCTTC.

The genes are TRBV21-1 and TRBJ2-7; TRBD1 is the table's D call and was not checked against the DNA. TRBV21-1 is shown as a pseudogene. This CDR3 has 14 residues. The chain's CDR3 is CASSNRDRPAEQYF. The CDR3 DNA sequence: TGTGCCAGCAGCAACCGGGACAGACCGGCCGAGCAGTACTTC.

The chain uses TRBV11-2 and TRBJ2-3; the D call may be TRBD1 or TRBD2 (5 bases each). Germline lookup yields CDR1 SGHAT and CDR2 FQNNGV. This CDR3 has 15 amino acids. Trimming took 0 bases from V and 2 from J, leaving 9 bases between them. CDR3 sequence reads: CASSLDRDLTDTQYF. CDR3 DNA: TGTGCCAGCAGCTTAGATCGGGACCTCACAGATACGCAGTATTTT.

This chain links TRBV3-1 with TRBJ2-6; no reliable D call. The germline CDR1 and CDR2 sequences are LGHDT and YNNKEL (reference sequence). V shed 2 bases and J shed 5 bases, with 13 bases lying between them. The CDR3 has 16 amino acids. CDR3: CASSQSARSRANVLTF. In DNA, the CDR3 is TGTGCCAGCAGCCAAAGCGCCCGCTCGAGGGCCAACGTCCTGACTTTC.

In this sample, this clonotype turned up a few times. V gene TRBV5-1 combines with J gene TRBJ1-1; no reliable D call. The CDR3 has 14 residues. Germline lookup yields CDR1 SGHRS and CDR2 YFSETQ. Trimming cost V 2 bases and J 0 bases, with 8 bases left between them. Here the CDR3 reads CASSFLSMNTEAFF. The CDR3 nucleotides read TGCGCCAGCAGCTTTCTCTCGATGAACACTGAAGCTTTCTTT.

The chain is built from TRBV4-2 and TRBJ1-2, with unresolved D. Germline lookup yields CDR1 LGHNA and CDR2 YNFKEQ. CDR3 size: 15 residues. V lost 1 base and J lost 5, with 14 bases in between. The CDR3 DNA reads TGTGCCAGCAGCCAAGGGGCAACCGAAGAGTATGGCTACACCTTC. Residues: CASSQGATEEYGYTF.

This clonotype has only a few counts. The chain combines TRBV7-3 with TRBJ2-1; TRBD2 is a possible D gene (5 bases). The germline V gene encodes CDR1 SGHTA and CDR2 FQGTGA. Trimming took off 2 bases at V and 4 bases at J, with 12 bases between the two ends. CDR3 length equals 15 residues. CDR3 nucleotides: TGTGCCAGCAGCTTACTAGGAGGAGGATACAATGAGCAGTTCTTC. This translates into CASSLLGGGYNEQFF.

V and J are TRBV5-1 and TRBJ2-1; 15 bases align to TRBD2. This CDR3 is built from 19 residues. Germline V CDR1 and CDR2: SGHRS, YFSETQ. After removal of 1 base from V and 0 bases from J, the junction contained 5 bases not matched to a gene. The CDR3 here is CASSLSGLAGGYSYNEQFF. The CDR3, as DNA: TGCGCCAGCAGCTTGTCCGGACTAGCGGGAGGGTACTCCTACAATGAGCAGTTCTTC.

The rearrangement links TRBV6-1 to TRBJ2-3; perhaps D is TRBD1 or TRBD2 (5 bases each). CDR1 is MNHNS and CDR2 is SASEGT in the germline V gene. This CDR3 spans 14 amino acids. Trimming cost V 7 bases and J 6 bases, with 17 bases left between them. The DNA for the CDR3 is TGTGCCAGCAATCCGGGACCTTCTAGGGATACGCAGTATTTT. It encodes CASNPGPSRDTQYF.

This sequence joins TRBV5-1 and TRBJ2-7; 9 bases are a match to TRBD1. The V and J ends lost 5 bases and 3 bases, in that order; junction bases with no gene match: 9. CDR1 and CDR2 (germline): SGHRS, YFSETQ. The CDR3 length is 15 residues. This CDR3 is CASRSGDRASYEQYF. The DNA for the CDR3 is TGCGCCAGCAGGTCGGGGGACAGGGCCAGCTACGAGCAGTACTTC. Using reference TRBV5-1 and TRBJ2-7 for the parts outside the CDR3, the full variable domain is KAGVTQTPRYLIKTRGQQVTLSCSPISGHRSVSWYQQTPGQGLQFLFEYFSETQRNKGNFPGRFSGRQFSNSRSEMNVSTLELGDSALYLCASRSGDRASYEQYFGPGTRLTVT.

The genes are TRBV7-3 and TRBJ2-1; D is uncertain. Germline CDR1 and CDR2: SGHTA and FQGTGA. There are 14 residues in the CDR3. Trimming took 1 base from V and 8 from J, leaving 12 bases between them. Here the CDR3 reads CASSLIRGSHEQFF. For the CDR3, the DNA is TGTGCCAGCAGCTTAATTCGAGGATCCCATGAGCAGTTCTTC.

The gene calls are TRBV28 and TRBJ2-1; perhaps TRBD2 as D (7 bases). Trimming pared 4 bases from V and 5 bases from J, leaving 18 bases between. This CDR3 has 16 residues. Germline V gives CDR1 MDHEN, CDR2 SYDVKM. The CDR3 sequence: CASSWSAGEGDNEQFF. The CDR3 nucleotides are TGTGCCAGCAGTTGGTCCGCGGGAGAGGGGGACAATGAGCAGTTCTTC.

The chain combines TRBV12-3 or TRBV12-4 with TRBJ2-1; D is uncertain. This CDR3 is built from 15 residues. V dropped 3 bases and J dropped 4 bases, with 13 bases sitting between them. The CDR3 bases are TGTGCCAGCAGTTTTGCCGGACGGCGTTACAATGAGCAGTTCTTC. Protein: CASSFAGRRYNEQFF.

The chain carries TRBV19 and TRBJ2-1, with a tentative D call TRBD1 (6 bases). V lost 3 bases and J lost 3, with 15 bases in between. The CDR3 totals 16 residues. Germline lookup yields CDR1 LNHDA and CDR2 SQIVND (reference sequence). CDR3 DNA: TGTGCCAGTAGTATCCAGGGGATAGCTAGCTACAATGAGCAGTTCTTC. This translates into CASSIQGIASYNEQFF.

The chain links TRBV10-3 to TRBJ2-7; D is unclear. This CDR3 has 13 residues. V was trimmed by 6 bases and J by 5 bases, leaving 14 bases between them. Germline CDR1 reads ENHRY; CDR2 reads SYGVKD. The CDR3 DNA reads as TGTGCCATCAGGGAAGGAGAGTCAGACGAGCAGTACTTC. Translating gives CAIREGESDEQYF.

This chain connects TRBV27 to TRBJ2-7; D is tentatively TRBD1 or TRBD2 (5 bases each). Germline V lookup: CDR1 MNHEY, CDR2 SMNVEV (reference sequence). CDR3 size: 15 residues. V was pared by 3 bases and J by 0 bases, with 12 bases between. The CDR3 loop is CASSFQGPPSYEQYF. The DNA for the CDR3 is TGTGCCAGCAGTTTTCAGGGACCCCCCTCCTACGAGCAGTACTTC.

This chain links TRBV2 with TRBJ2-1; 8 nucleotides match TRBD2. CDR3 length: 16 amino acids. The germline V gene encodes CDR1 SNHLY and CDR2 FYNNEI. V lost 0 bases and J lost 10; bases outside the gene matches: 11. DNA for the CDR3: TGTGCCAGCAGTGAAGCGGTATCGGGAGGGGTTGAGGAGCAGTTCTTC. It yields the protein CASSEAVSGGVEEQFF.